This TCR beta chain was captured by sequencing in a study of post-analysis software for immune sequencing data. Findings of the study overall: Patients carried roughly 5 TRBV segments more frequently than controls did, and TRBV5-6, TRBV5-1 and TRBV20-1 were among them.

CDR3 length: 14 amino acids. CDR1 and CDR2 from the germline V gene are LGHNA and YNFKEQ. Unique-molecular-identifier-tagged TCR beta cDNA libraries were used. Input populations of 1 to 10 million T cells gave rise to some 500,000 cDNA molecules. TCRdb processed the PCR reads anew with MiXCR; each CDR3 protein has one entry. The profile shows about half a million distinct CDR3 sequences, approximately 46% of them singletons. The sample holds a few counts of this clonotype. As yet, its antigen is unknown. One junction end disagrees with the germline gene, perhaps due to a read error. The clonotype comes from a girl aged 10 to 17 with multiple sclerosis. The sample taken for sequencing was blood. V and J are TRBV4-2 and TRBJ2-6; weak D call: TRBD1 (5 bases). The CDR3 is CASSPSSGANVRTF. CDR3 DNA: TGTGCCAGCAGCCCGTCCTCTGGGGCCAACGTCCGGACTTTC.